These T cell receptor beta chains were read from a single sample in a study of cytomegalovirus exposure and HLA in healthy donors. TCRdb's table, derived via immunoSEQ multiplex PCR, lists solely in-frame clones and lacks some. The sample has approximately 100,000 clones, 65% to 90% seen once. What was sequenced was PBMCs. Receptor source: a woman younger than 35 in good health and CMV-seronegative. CDR3s include the opening cysteine and the closing phenylalanine or tryptophan. D genes are given only for firm matches. Rows give clone size only sometimes, using once, few, many, or a class for an expanded clone.

cdr3_nt cdr3_aa d_call j_call v_call clone_size
TGTGCCAGCACCACAGGACAGGGCCACGAGCAGTACTTC CASTTGQGHEQYF TRBD1 TRBJ2-7 TRBV7-9 -
TGTGCCAGCAGCTTGGTGACAGGGGTTAATGAGCAGTTCTTC CASSLVTGVNEQFF TRBD1 TRBJ2-1 TRBV5-6 -
TGTGCCAGCAGTCCCACAGAGGACAGTCGACGTTCACCCCTCCACTTT CASSPTEDSRRSPLHF - TRBJ1-6 TRBV28 -
TGCAGCGTCGGTTCAGGGGCAGAGACCCAGTACTTC CSVGSGAETQYF - TRBJ2-5 TRBV29-1 -
TGTGCCAGCAGTGACCGAGGTTCACCCCTCCACTTT CASSDRGSPLHF - TRBJ1-6 TRBV6-6 -
TGTGCCAGCAGTGGGGCAGGGGGCTTCACCGGGGAGCTGTTTTTT CASSGAGGFTGELFF TRBD1 TRBJ2-2 TRBV25-1 -
TGTGCCAGCAGTCCCCGGACAGGGACCTACGAGCAGTACTTC CASSPRTGTYEQYF TRBD1 TRBJ2-7 TRBV28 -
TGTGCCAGCAGCTTATTTCAACTAGCGGGAGGGCCTGGGGGAAGGGGGCAGTTCTTC CASSLFQLAGGPGGRGQFF TRBD2 TRBJ2-1 TRBV7-2 -
TGCGCCAGCAGCCTGGGACTAGACAACACCGGGGAGCTGTTTTTT CASSLGLDNTGELFF TRBD2 TRBJ2-2 TRBV4-3 few
TGTGCCAGCAGTGGAGGATCCAGCTATGGCTACACCTTC CASSGGSSYGYTF - TRBJ1-2 TRBV2 -
TGTGCCAGCTCACCACCAGCAGAGACCCAGTACTTC CASSPPAETQYF - TRBJ2-5 TRBV18 -
TGTGCCAGCAGTGAATGGCAGGGGTATGGCTACACCTTC CASSEWQGYGYTF - TRBJ1-2 TRBV6-1 -
TGTGCCAGCAGCCTGGGGGGGCGGACTGAAGCTTTCTTT CASSLGGRTEAFF - TRBJ1-1 TRBV7-9 -
TGCGCCAGCAGCCAAGATATCGGGACAGGGTCCTACGAGCAGTACTTC CASSQDIGTGSYEQYF TRBD1 TRBJ2-7 TRBV4-3 -
TGCGCCAGCAGCCAAGTCCTCGTGGGCAGGGGGCGTCAGCCCCAGCATTTT CASSQVLVGRGRQPQHF TRBD1 TRBJ1-5 TRBV4-1 -
TGTGCCAGCAACCAAATGGGAAAGGGACTAGGGTACTACAATGAGCAGTTCTTC CASNQMGKGLGYYNEQFF TRBD2 TRBJ2-1 TRBV28 -
TGTGCCAGCTCACTCCGGACAGGGAGCTCCTACGAGCAGTACTTC CASSLRTGSSYEQYF TRBD1 TRBJ2-7 TRBV18 -
TGTGCCAGCAGTTACTCGTTAGGGGGCGGCTATGGCTACACCTTC CASSYSLGGGYGYTF TRBD1 TRBJ1-2 TRBV6-5 -
TGTGCCAGCAGCTTAACAGGGGGCTCCGAGCAGTACTTC CASSLTGGSEQYF TRBD1 TRBJ2-7 TRBV7-6 -
TGTGCCAGCAGACCAGACAGGGGCTCGGGGACCCAGTACTTC CASRPDRGSGTQYF TRBD1 TRBJ2-5 TRBV2 -
TGCGCCAGCAGCCAAGGTGCATTCGGAATGCGACCGGGAGAAGCTTTCTTT CASSQGAFGMRPGEAFF - TRBJ1-1 TRBV4-1 few
TGTGCCAGCAGCCTCACAGGGATGAACACTGAAGCTTTCTTT CASSLTGMNTEAFF - TRBJ1-1 TRBV7-3 few
TGTGCCAGCAGTGCTACAGGGTTCTATGGCTACACCTTC CASSATGFYGYTF - TRBJ1-2 TRBV25-1 -
TGTGCCAGCAGCCCCACTGTCCGGAGCCCTCGAGACACCATATATTTT CASSPTVRSPRDTIYF - TRBJ1-3 TRBV21-1 -
TGTGCCAGCAGCCGTAGCGGAACCACAGATACGCAGTATTTT CASSRSGTTDTQYF - TRBJ2-3 TRBV7-3 -
TGTGCCAGTAAGGGACAGGGGATATCGAGCACTGAAGCTTTCTTT CASKGQGISSTEAFF TRBD1 TRBJ1-1 TRBV19 -
TGTGCCTGGAGTGGGGCTAGCGGGGCCCGCACAGATACGCAGTATTTT CAWSGASGARTDTQYF TRBD2 TRBJ2-3 TRBV30 -
TGCGCCAGCAGCCAAGATGTGGGCCTAGCGGGAGGAAAGACCCAGTACTTC CASSQDVGLAGGKTQYF TRBD2 TRBJ2-5 TRBV4-1 -
TGTGCCAGTAGTATAAGGGACACGCATCAGCCCCAGCATTTT CASSIRDTHQPQHF - TRBJ1-5 TRBV19 -
TGTGCCACCAGCCTAGAGGGGACTAGCGCCTATTACGAGCAGTACTTC CATSLEGTSAYYEQYF TRBD2 TRBJ2-7 TRBV15 -
TGTGCCAGCAGTGGGGACAGGGAAAGCACAGATACGCAGTATTTT CASSGDRESTDTQYF TRBD1 TRBJ2-3 TRBV2 -
TGTGCCAGTAGCCGACAGGTATCCTACGAGCAGTACTTC CASSRQVSYEQYF - TRBJ2-7 TRBV19 -
TGCGCCAGCAGCTTGAGGACAGAGTTGAGCACTGAAGCTTTCTTT CASSLRTELSTEAFF - TRBJ1-1 TRBV5-1 -
TGTGCCAGCAAGTCTAGCGGCACCTACGAGCAGTACTTC CASKSSGTYEQYF TRBD2 TRBJ2-7 TRBV27 -
TGTGCCAGCAGCTTAGGTTTCGGGAGCCAAGAGACCCAGTACTTC CASSLGFGSQETQYF - TRBJ2-5 TRBV7-2 few
TGTGCCAGCAGCCCGGACGGGATCTACGAGCAGTACTTC CASSPDGIYEQYF - TRBJ2-7 TRBV7-3 -
TGTGCCAGTGGAGGACAGGGATTCACTCAGCCCCAGCATTTT CASGGQGFTQPQHF TRBD1 TRBJ1-5 TRBV19 -
TGTGCCAGCATCCCCCCCCGTGGCGGTAACACTGAAGCTTTCTTT CASIPPRGGNTEAFF - TRBJ1-1 TRBV28 once
TGCAGCGGGGGGACTGCCTATGGCTACACCTTC CSGGTAYGYTF - TRBJ1-2 TRBV29-1 -
TGTGCCAGCAGCATACCGGGACTAGCGGGGAATAATGAGCAGTTCTTC CASSIPGLAGNNEQFF TRBD2 TRBJ2-1 TRBV28 -
TGTGCCAGCAGCTTACGGGGGGGCGTTAACTACGAGCAGTACTTC CASSLRGGVNYEQYF TRBD2 TRBJ2-7 TRBV7-3 once
TGTGCCAGCAGCGGGATAGCGGGGGCGAACACCGGGGAGCTGTTTTTT CASSGIAGANTGELFF TRBD2 TRBJ2-2 TRBV9 -
TGTGCCAGTAGTATGAGGACAACCGGGGAGCTGTTTTTT CASSMRTTGELFF - TRBJ2-2 TRBV19 -
TGTGCCAGCTCACCACCGGATGGCAGGGGACGCACAGATACGCAGTATTTT CASSPPDGRGRTDTQYF - TRBJ2-3 TRBV18 -
TGCAGCGTACCCAAGGCTAGCGGGGGTTACAATGAGCAGTTCTTC CSVPKASGGYNEQFF TRBD2 TRBJ2-1 TRBV29-1 -
TGTGCCAGCAGCTCCTTACTGACAGGGGGAGATGGAAACACCATATATTTT CASSSLLTGGDGNTIYF TRBD1 TRBJ1-3 TRBV7-8 -
TGTGCCAGCAGCAAGGGACAGGGTCCGTTCAGCTCCTACGAGCAGTACTTC CASSKGQGPFSSYEQYF TRBD1 TRBJ2-7 TRBV13 -
TGTGCCAGCAGCCAAGGGTTCAGGTCAAACACCATATATTTT CASSQGFRSNTIYF - TRBJ1-3 TRBV14 once
TGCGCCAGCAGCCATAGACTAGTAGGCACCGGGGAGCTGTTTTTT CASSHRLVGTGELFF - TRBJ2-2 TRBV4-1 -
TGCGCCAGCAGCTTGGCAACAGACAGGACCACAGATACGCAGTATTTT CASSLATDRTTDTQYF - TRBJ2-3 TRBV5-1 -
TGTGCCAGCAGCGTAGGTGTGGGGCGCGGGGGACAGCCCCAGCATTTT CASSVGVGRGGQPQHF - TRBJ1-5 TRBV9 -
TGTGCCAGCAGACCTAGACTAGCGGGAGGTTCAGATACGCAGTATTTT CASRPRLAGGSDTQYF TRBD2 TRBJ2-3 TRBV5-6 -
TGTGCCAGCAGCTTAGCTTGGGGGGGTACGTTACATTCAGGGATCAAATACAATGAGCAGTTCTTC CASSLAWGGTLHSGIKYNEQFF TRBD2 TRBJ2-1 TRBV7-2 -
TGTGCCAGTCAGGGGGCTCGAGCTTTAAACTATGGCTACACCTTC CASQGARALNYGYTF TRBD1 TRBJ1-2 TRBV2 -
TGTGCCAGCAGCCCGCAGTTCGGGACAGAAGGAAACACCATATATTTT CASSPQFGTEGNTIYF TRBD1 TRBJ1-3 TRBV5-5 -
TGTGCCAGTAGTCCAGGGGGCGCAAGCACCTACGAGCAGTACTTC CASSPGGASTYEQYF TRBD1 TRBJ2-7 TRBV19 -
TGCGCCAGCAGCCAAGATCCATATTTCGGGGCTAATGAAAAACTGTTTTTT CASSQDPYFGANEKLFF - TRBJ1-4 TRBV4-1 -
TGTGCCAGCAGCTGGATGACAGGAGCGAACACCGGGGAGCTGTTTTTT CASSWMTGANTGELFF - TRBJ2-2 TRBV5-4 -
TGCGCCAGCAGCCCCCGGGACAACTACGAGCAGTACTTC CASSPRDNYEQYF - TRBJ2-7 TRBV5-1 -